The clone carrying this TCR beta chain was seen ten or more times. Its specificity is unknown. The germline V gene encodes CDR1 DFQATT and CDR2 SNEGSKA (reference sequence). Trimming took 4 bases from V and 9 from J, leaving 18 bases between them. The CDR3 loop spans 14 amino acids. The sample is drawn from a study of early T cells in non-severe SARS-CoV-2 infection. Study details: RNA in bulk from unsorted whole blood was sequenced, and chains were unpaired. Study results and limitations: VDJdb matching, biased toward anti-spike CD8 responses, missed private and CD4 specificities.

The library protocol tagged individual cDNA molecules with unique molecular identifiers. Each CDR3 protein is one row after TCRdb ran MiXCR on the 5' RACE reads. The sample holds about 58,000 distinct CDR3 sequences, 9.5% to 15% seen once. This sequence joins TRBV20-1 and TRBJ1-4; a possible D gene is TRBD1 (5 bases). The sample was whole blood. The clonotype comes from an adult who was a healthcare worker with PCR-confirmed SARS-CoV-2 infection or an uninfected control (not recorded which). The CDR3 sequence: CSATHRAGSQKLFF. In nucleotides, the CDR3 is TGCAGTGCTACTCACCGGGCAGGGAGTCAAAAACTGTTTTTT.